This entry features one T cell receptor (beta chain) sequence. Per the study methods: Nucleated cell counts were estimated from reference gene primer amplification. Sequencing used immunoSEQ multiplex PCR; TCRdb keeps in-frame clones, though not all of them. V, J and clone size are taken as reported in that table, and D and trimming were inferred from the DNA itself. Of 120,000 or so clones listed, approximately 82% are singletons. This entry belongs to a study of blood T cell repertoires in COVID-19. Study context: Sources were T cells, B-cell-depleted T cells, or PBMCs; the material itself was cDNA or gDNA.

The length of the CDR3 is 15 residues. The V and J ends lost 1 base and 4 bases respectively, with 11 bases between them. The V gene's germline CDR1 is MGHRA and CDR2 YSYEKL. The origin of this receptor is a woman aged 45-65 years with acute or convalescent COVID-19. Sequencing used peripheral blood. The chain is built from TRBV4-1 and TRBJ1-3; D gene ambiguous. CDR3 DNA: TGCGCCAGCAGCCAAGTTTGGGGAGGAGGAAACACCATATATTTT. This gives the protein CASSQVWGGGNTIYF.